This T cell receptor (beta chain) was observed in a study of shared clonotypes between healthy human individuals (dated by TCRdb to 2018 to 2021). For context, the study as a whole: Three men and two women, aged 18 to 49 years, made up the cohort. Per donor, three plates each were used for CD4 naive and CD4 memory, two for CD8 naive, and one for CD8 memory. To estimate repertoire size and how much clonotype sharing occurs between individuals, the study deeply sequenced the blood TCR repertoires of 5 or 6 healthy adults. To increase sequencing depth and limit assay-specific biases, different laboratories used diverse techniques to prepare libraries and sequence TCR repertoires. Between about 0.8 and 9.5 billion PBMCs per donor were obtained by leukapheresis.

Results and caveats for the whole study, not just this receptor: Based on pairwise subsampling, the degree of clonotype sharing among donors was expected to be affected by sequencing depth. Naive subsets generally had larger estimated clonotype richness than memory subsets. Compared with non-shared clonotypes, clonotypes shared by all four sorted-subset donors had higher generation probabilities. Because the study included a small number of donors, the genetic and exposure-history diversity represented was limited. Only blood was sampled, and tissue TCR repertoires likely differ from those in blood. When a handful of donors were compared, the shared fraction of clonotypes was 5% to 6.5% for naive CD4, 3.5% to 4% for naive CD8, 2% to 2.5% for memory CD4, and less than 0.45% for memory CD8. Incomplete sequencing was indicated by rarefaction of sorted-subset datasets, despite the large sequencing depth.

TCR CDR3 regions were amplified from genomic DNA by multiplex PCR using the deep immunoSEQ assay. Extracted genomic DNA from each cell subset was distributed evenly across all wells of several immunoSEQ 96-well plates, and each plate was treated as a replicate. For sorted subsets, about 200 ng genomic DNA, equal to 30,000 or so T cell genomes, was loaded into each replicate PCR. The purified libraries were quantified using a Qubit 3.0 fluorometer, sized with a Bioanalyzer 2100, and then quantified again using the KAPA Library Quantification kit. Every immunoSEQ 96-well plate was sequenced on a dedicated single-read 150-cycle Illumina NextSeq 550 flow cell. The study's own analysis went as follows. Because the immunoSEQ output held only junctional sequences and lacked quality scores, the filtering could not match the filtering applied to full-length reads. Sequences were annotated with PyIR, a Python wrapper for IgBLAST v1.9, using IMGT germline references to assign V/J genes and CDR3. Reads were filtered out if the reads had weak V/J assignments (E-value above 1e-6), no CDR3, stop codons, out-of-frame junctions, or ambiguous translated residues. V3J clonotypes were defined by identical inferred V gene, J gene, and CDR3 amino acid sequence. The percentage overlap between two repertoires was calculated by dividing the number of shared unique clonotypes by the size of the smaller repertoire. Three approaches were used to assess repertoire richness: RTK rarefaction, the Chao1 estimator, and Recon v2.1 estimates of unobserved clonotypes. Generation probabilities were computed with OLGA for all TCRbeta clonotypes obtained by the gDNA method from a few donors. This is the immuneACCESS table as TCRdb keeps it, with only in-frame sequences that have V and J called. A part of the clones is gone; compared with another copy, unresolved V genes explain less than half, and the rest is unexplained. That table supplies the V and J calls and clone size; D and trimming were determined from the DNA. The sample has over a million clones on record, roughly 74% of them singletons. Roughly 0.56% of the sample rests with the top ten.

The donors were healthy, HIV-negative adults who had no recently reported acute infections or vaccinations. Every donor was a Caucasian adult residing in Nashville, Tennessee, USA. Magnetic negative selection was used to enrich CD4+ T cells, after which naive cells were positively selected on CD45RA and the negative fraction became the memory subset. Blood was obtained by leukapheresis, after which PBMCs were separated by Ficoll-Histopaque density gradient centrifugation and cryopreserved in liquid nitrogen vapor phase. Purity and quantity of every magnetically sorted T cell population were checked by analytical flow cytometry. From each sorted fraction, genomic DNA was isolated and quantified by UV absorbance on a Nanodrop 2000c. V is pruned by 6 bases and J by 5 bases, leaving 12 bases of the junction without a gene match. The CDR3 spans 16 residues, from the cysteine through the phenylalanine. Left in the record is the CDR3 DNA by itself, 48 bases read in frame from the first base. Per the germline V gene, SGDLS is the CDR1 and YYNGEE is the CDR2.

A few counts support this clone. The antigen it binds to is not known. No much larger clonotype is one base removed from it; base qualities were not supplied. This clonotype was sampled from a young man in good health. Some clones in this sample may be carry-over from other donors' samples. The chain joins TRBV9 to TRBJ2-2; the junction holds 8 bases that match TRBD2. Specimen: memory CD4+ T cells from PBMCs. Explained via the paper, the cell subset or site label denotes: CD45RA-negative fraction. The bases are TGTGCCAGCACCCTACGAGCGGGAGAGTATACCGGGGAGCTGTTTTTT. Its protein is CASTLRAGEYTGELFF.